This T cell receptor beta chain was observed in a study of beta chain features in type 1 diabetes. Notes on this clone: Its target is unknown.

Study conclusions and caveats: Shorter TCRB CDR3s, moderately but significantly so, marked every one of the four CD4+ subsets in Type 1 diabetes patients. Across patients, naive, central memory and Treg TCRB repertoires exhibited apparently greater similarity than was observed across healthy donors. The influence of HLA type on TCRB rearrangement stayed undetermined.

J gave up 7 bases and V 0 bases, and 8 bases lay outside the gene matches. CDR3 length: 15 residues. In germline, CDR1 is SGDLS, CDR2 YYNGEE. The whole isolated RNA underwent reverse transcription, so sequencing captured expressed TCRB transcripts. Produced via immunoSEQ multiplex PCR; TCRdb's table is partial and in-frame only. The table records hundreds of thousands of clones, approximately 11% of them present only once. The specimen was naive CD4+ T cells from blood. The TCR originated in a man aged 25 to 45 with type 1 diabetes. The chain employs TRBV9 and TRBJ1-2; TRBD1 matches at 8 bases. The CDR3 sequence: CASSVASHRGAGYTF. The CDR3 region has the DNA TGTGCCAGCAGCGTAGCCTCCCACAGGGGGGCTGGCTACACCTTC.